Here is one T cell receptor beta chain with its context. Antigen specificity is unknown. The assay was immunoSEQ multiplex PCR, and TCRdb's table has in-frame clones only and misses some. The data contain roughly 300,000 clones, 75% to 90% of them singletons. The sample is drawn from a study of cytomegalovirus exposure and HLA in healthy donors. Study overall: The same platform was used for the 110 or so validation repertoires as for the 650 to 700 first-cohort repertoires, as reported in a later analysis. Points from the study as a whole: Cytomegalovirus-associated status was assigned to about 150 TCR beta chains. A subsequent analysis found that TCR clusters from the first cohort also tended to co-occur in the 90 to 150 validation repertoires, with about 94% of cluster scores above 0.

CDR3 length: 16 residues. V shed 2 bases and J shed 4 bases, with 18 bases lying between them. Germline values: CDR1 SGHDT, CDR2 YYEEEE. What was sequenced was PBMCs. V gene TRBV5-6 combines with J gene TRBJ2-5, with D possibly matching TRBD1 (5 bases). This clonotype was sampled from a woman between 18 and 29 years old in good health and CMV-seronegative. The CDR3 DNA follows: TGTGCCAGCAGCTTTCCATACAGACAGCTAGGAGAGACCCAGTACTTC. Its translation: CASSFPYRQLGETQYF.